Each of the 25 T cell receptor beta chains below was sequenced from the same sample in a study of OX40 agonist ivuxolimab in advanced cancers. Clones were read by immunoSEQ multiplex PCR, and TCRdb kept only the in-frame ones, dropping some. The sample carries about 40,000 clones, around 82% recorded once. This material consisted of CD4+ or CD8+ T cells sorted from blood, taken in a trial of the OX40 agonist ivuxolimab. The source of these receptors is an adult with an advanced solid tumor such as melanoma, head and neck, liver or kidney cancer.

The chain couples TRBV9 to TRBJ2-3; 8 bases line up with TRBD2. Germline trimming cut 4 bases from V and 3 bases from J; bases unmatched to any gene: 4. CDR1 and CDR2 from the germline V gene are SGDLS and YYNGEE. This CDR3 region has 14 residues. The CDR3 loop reads CASSPREGTDTQYF. The CDR3 DNA is TGTGCCAGCAGCCCCCGGGAGGGGACAGATACGCAGTATTTT.

This chain connects TRBV27 to TRBJ2-3; weak D call: TRBD1 (6 bases). The CDR3 runs to 15 residues. The germline gives CDR1 MNHEY, CDR2 SMNVEV (reference sequence). V was shortened by 3 bases and J by 2 bases, with 12 bases between the two germline ends. The CDR3 DNA is TGTGCCAGCAGTTTTACCAGGGACAACACAGATACGCAGTATTTT. Translated, it gives CASSFTRDNTDTQYF.

CDR3 sequence reads: CASSENLGASEKLFF. The CDR3 DNA reads TGTGCCAGCAGCGAGAATTTGGGGGCGTCCGAAAAACTGTTTTTT. The rearrangement uses TRBV7-9 and TRBJ1-4, with TRBD1 as a possible D gene (6 bases). The CDR3 runs to 15 residues. Deletions cut 5 bases from V and 8 bases from J, with 18 bases between. Germline V gene lookup returns CDR1 SEHNR and CDR2 FQNEAQ (reference sequence).

The genes are TRBV9 and TRBJ2-1; D possibly corresponds to TRBD1 (5 bases). There are 15 residues in the CDR3. Per the germline V gene, CDR1 is SGDLS and CDR2 is YYNGEE. V lost 3 bases and J 6 bases, leaving 16 bases between the germline ends. The DNA for the CDR3 is TGTGCCAGCAGCGAGGAGAGCTGGCAGGGCAATGAGCAGTTCTTC. Its protein is CASSEESWQGNEQFF.

The chain uses TRBV4-3 and TRBJ1-3; D is undetermined. The CDR3 length is 17 residues. V lost 0 bases, J lost 0 bases, and 12 bases lay in between. Germline V gene sequence: CDR1 LGHNA, CDR2 YSLEER. The CDR3 sequence is CASSQDHKRYSGNTIYF. CDR3 in DNA: TGCGCCAGCAGCCAAGATCACAAGAGGTACTCTGGAAACACCATATATTTT.

The table lists this clone with a few counts. The V gene is TRBV10-3, the J gene TRBJ2-3; 7 bases map to TRBD1. With 2 bases clipped from V and 2 bases from J, the junction kept 4 bases outside the gene matches. Germline values: CDR1 ENHRY, CDR2 SYGVKD. This CDR3 is built from 15 residues. The CDR3 DNA follows: TGTGCCATCAGTGAGGGGGACAGCCTCACAGATACGCAGTATTTT. It is translated as CAISEGDSLTDTQYF.

V is TRBV7-9 and J is TRBJ2-3, with 7 bases identical to TRBD2. Germline CDR1 reads SEHNR; CDR2 reads FQNEAQ (reference sequence). J gave up 3 bases and V 4 bases, and 16 bases lay outside the gene matches. The CDR3 loop spans 18 amino acids. CDR3: CASSSRVAGGEGTDTQYF. The CDR3 nucleotides are TGTGCCAGCAGCTCCCGAGTTGCTGGGGGGGAAGGGACAGATACGCAGTATTTT.

The rearrangement links TRBV9 to TRBJ2-5, with TRBD1 matching 7 bases. V was pared by 3 bases and J by 0 bases, with 8 bases of the junction left unmatched. The CDR3 spans 16 residues. Germline V lookup: CDR1 SGDLS, CDR2 YYNGEE. Here the CDR3 reads CASSDRDSLYQETQYF. In DNA form, the CDR3 reads TGTGCCAGCAGCGACCGGGACAGCCTTTACCAAGAGACCCAGTACTTC.

The chain employs TRBV5-1 and TRBJ1-2; TRBD1 matches at 10 bases. This CDR3 has 16 residues. V lost 3 bases, J lost 6 bases, and 11 bases stayed unmatched. Germline-derived CDR1 and CDR2 are SGHRS and YFSETQ. CDR3 DNA sequence: TGCGCCAGCAGCTCGGCCCCGGGACAGGGGCTTCATGGCTACACCTTC. Its protein is CASSSAPGQGLHGYTF. Combining the CDR3 with reference TRBV5-1 and TRBJ1-2 gives the whole variable domain KAGVTQTPRYLIKTRGQQVTLSCSPISGHRSVSWYQQTPGQGLQFLFEYFSETQRNKGNFPGRFSGRQFSNSRSEMNVSTLELGDSALYLCASSSAPGQGLHGYTFGSGTRLTVV.

The chain couples TRBV6-1 to TRBJ1-2; D not certain. The CDR3 has 15 amino acids. V lost 0 bases and J 6 bases, leaving 14 bases between the germline ends. The germline V gene encodes CDR1 MNHNS and CDR2 SASEGT. The DNA of the CDR3 is TGTGCCAGCAGTGAAGCAGTTAATCCGGATCATGGCTACACCTTC. This gives the protein CASSEAVNPDHGYTF.

The V call is TRBV5-1, the J call TRBJ2-1; D unresolved. Germline lookup yields CDR1 SGHRS and CDR2 YFSETQ. V dropped 0 bases and J dropped 5 bases, with 12 bases sitting between them. The CDR3 covers 15 residues. Here the CDR3 DNA reads TGCGCCAGCAGCTTGGTTGTGGGCAATGACAATGAGCAGTTCTTC. It encodes CASSLVVGNDNEQFF.

V usage is TRBV5-6 and J usage is TRBJ2-3, with 8 bases that match TRBD1. The CDR3 spans 14 residues. The V gene's germline CDR1 is SGHDT and CDR2 YYEEEE. After removal of 1 base from V and 3 bases from J, the junction contained 1 base not matched to a gene. CDR3 sequence (DNA): TGTGCCAGCAGCTTGTACAGGGGGACAGATACGCAGTATTTT. The encoded protein is CASSLYRGTDTQYF.

The gene calls are TRBV2 and TRBJ1-2; D call uncertain. Between the trimmed V and J ends, which lost 1 base and 1 base, there was a span of 4 bases. CDR1 SNHLY and CDR2 FYNNEI come from the germline V gene. This CDR3 is built from 13 residues. The CDR3 region is CASSEVDNYGYTF. CDR3 sequence (DNA): TGTGCCAGCAGTGAAGTGGATAACTATGGCTACACCTTC.

The chain recombines TRBV7-2 with TRBJ2-5; 12 nucleotides agree with TRBD2. The CDR3 loop spans 16 amino acids. V was pared by 5 bases and J by 6 bases, with 10 bases of the junction left unmatched. Germline V gene lookup returns CDR1 SGHTA and CDR2 FQGNSA. The CDR3 DNA follows: TGTGCCAGCAGCCCAGGACTAGCGGGGCCCGGGAAGACCCAGTACTTC. Its translation: CASSPGLAGPGKTQYF.

V gene TRBV27 combines with J gene TRBJ2-5; the D gene is possibly TRBD1 (7 bases). V was cut by 2 bases and J by 4 bases, with 14 bases left in between. The germline V gene encodes CDR1 MNHEY and CDR2 SMNVEV (reference sequence). CDR3 length equals 15 residues. The CDR3 DNA reads TGTGCCAGCAGTTTAAGGGGGCCCGGGAGAGAGACCCAGTACTTC. This gives the protein CASSLRGPGRETQYF.

This chain connects TRBV29-1 to TRBJ1-1; TRBD1 aligns across 7 bases. Germline V gives CDR1 SQVTM, CDR2 ANQGSEA. This CDR3 comprises 12 residues. After removal of 7 bases from V and 5 bases from J, the junction contained 7 bases not matched to a gene. The CDR3 reads CSEHRGLTEAFF. In nucleotides, the CDR3 is TGCAGCGAACACAGGGGCCTTACTGAAGCTTTCTTT. The variable domain in full, completed from reference TRBV29-1 and TRBJ1-1, reads SAVISQKPSRDICQRGTSLTIQCQVDSQVTMMFWYRQQPGQSLTLIATANQGSEATYESGFVIDKFPISRPNLTFSTLTVSNMSPEDSSIYLCSEHRGLTEAFFGQGTRLTVV.

J is TRBJ2-5 and V is TRBV7-2; D tentatively fits TRBD1 or TRBD2 (5 bases each). Germline CDR1 is SGHTA and CDR2 is FQGNSA. The CDR3 has 16 residues. Trimming cost V 3 bases and J 2 bases, with 16 bases left between them. This CDR3 is CASSFAGGASQETQYF. In nucleotides, the CDR3 is TGTGCCAGCAGCTTCGCTGGGGGTGCCTCACAAGAGACCCAGTACTTC.

The chain links TRBV5-1 to TRBJ1-2, with 7 bases identical to TRBD1. V lost 5 bases to trimming and J lost 4 bases; unmatched junction nucleotides: 8. Germline CDR1 reads SGHRS; CDR2 reads YFSETQ. CDR3 size: 14 residues. The CDR3 region is CASSLSGTAYGYTF. For the CDR3, the DNA is TGCGCCAGCAGTCTCTCCGGGACAGCCTATGGCTACACCTTC. The full variable domain, its missing parts supplied by reference TRBV5-1 and TRBJ1-2, is KAGVTQTPRYLIKTRGQQVTLSCSPISGHRSVSWYQQTPGQGLQFLFEYFSETQRNKGNFPGRFSGRQFSNSRSEMNVSTLELGDSALYLCASSLSGTAYGYTFGSGTRLTVV.

The J gene is TRBJ1-2, the V gene TRBV29-1, with D possibly matching TRBD1 (5 bases). The germline V and J ends were trimmed by 1 base and 5 bases, with 11 bases remaining between them. CDR1 is SQVTM and CDR2 is ANQGSEA in the germline V gene. The CDR3 is 13 residues long. CDR3 residues: CSVEGWGGYGYTF. The CDR3 nucleotides read TGCAGCGTTGAAGGATGGGGCGGGTATGGCTACACCTTC.

This clone occurred a few times. The chain combines TRBV7-2 with TRBJ1-5; possible D gene TRBD1, 5 bases. The germline CDR1 and CDR2 sequences are SGHTA and FQGNSA. The CDR3 runs 15 residues. Trimming stripped 3 bases from V and 4 bases from J, with 13 bases between. CDR3 loop: CASSLQAWGNQPQHF. DNA for the CDR3: TGTGCCAGCAGCTTGCAGGCTTGGGGGAATCAGCCCCAGCATTTT.

The chain employs TRBV9 and TRBJ2-7; unclear D gene. Germline CDR1 SGDLS, CDR2 YYNGEE. Trimming cost V 0 bases and J 2 bases, with 12 bases left between them. This CDR3 comprises 15 residues. Here the CDR3 DNA reads TGTGCCAGCAGCGTAGGTCTAGATGCGACCTACGAGCAGTACTTC. Amino acids: CASSVGLDATYEQYF.

The J gene is TRBJ2-7, the V gene TRBV11-3; unclear D gene. Germline CDR1 is SGHNT and CDR2 is YENEEA. The CDR3 spans 12 residues. V lost 4 bases, J lost 9 bases, and 13 bases lay in between. The CDR3 protein is CASSYPTGSQYF. The DNA for the CDR3 is TGTGCCAGCAGCTACCCCACCGGGTCGCAGTACTTC.

This clone came up once. V is TRBV6-5 and J is TRBJ2-7; possible D gene TRBD2, 6 bases. This CDR3 is 12 amino acids long. Germline-derived CDR1 and CDR2 are MNHEY and SVGAGI. Deletions cut 2 bases from V and 6 bases from J, with 8 bases between. The chain's CDR3 is CASSYLGGEQYF. CDR3 bases: TGTGCCAGCAGTTACCTGGGGGGCGAGCAGTACTTC.

V usage is TRBV5-4 and J usage is TRBJ2-7; D perhaps matches TRBD2 (6 bases). This CDR3 has 14 residues. Germline V lookup: CDR1 SGHNT, CDR2 YYREEE (reference sequence). V was cut by 4 bases and J by 4 bases, with 15 bases left in between. The CDR3, as DNA: TGTGCCAGCAGCCCCCGAGGAGGGGATTACGAGCAGTACTTC. Residues: CASSPRGGDYEQYF.

V gene TRBV7-9 combines with J gene TRBJ1-1, with 7 bases that match TRBD1. Losses at the gene ends were 6 bases for V and 6 bases for J; bases not matched to a gene: 7. Germline CDR1 and CDR2: SEHNR and FQNEAQ (reference sequence). The length of the CDR3 is 13 residues. CDR3: CASSYRGVAEAFF. The CDR3 nucleotides read TGTGCCAGCAGTTACAGGGGAGTCGCTGAAGCTTTCTTT.